This T cell receptor (beta chain) was captured by sequencing in a study of cytomegalovirus exposure and HLA in healthy donors. With 60 Vbeta and 13 Jbeta primers, the PCR was carried out. Assay used: immunoSEQ multiplex PCR; TCRdb lists only in-frame clones, some missing. The sample carries approximately 140,000 clones, just under 80% recorded once. The ends were cut back, 4 bases at V and 4 bases at J, with 8 bases in the middle. Looked up from germline, CDR1 is MDHEN and CDR2 is SYDVKM. The CDR3 extends over 14 amino acids. This chain joins TRBV28 and TRBJ1-6; possibly TRBD1 for D (5 bases). What was sequenced was PBMCs. This TCR derives from a man aged 30 to 45 in good health and CMV-seronegative. The CDR3 region has the DNA TGTGCCAGCAGTTCAGGGCAGTATAATTCACCCCTCCACTTT. As protein: CASSSGQYNSPLHF.